The 12 T cell receptor beta chains below all came from one sample that was sequenced in a study of cytomegalovirus exposure and HLA in healthy donors. TCRdb's table, derived via immunoSEQ multiplex PCR, lists solely in-frame clones and lacks some. The sample includes some 180,000 clones, roughly 86% of them seen just once. What was sequenced was PBMCs. Receptors were obtained from a man younger than 40 in good health and CMV-seropositive.

The J gene is TRBJ2-7, the V gene TRBV7-9; 7 nucleotides agree with TRBD1. This CDR3 spans 16 amino acids. Germline V gene sequence: CDR1 SEHNR, CDR2 FQNEAQ (reference sequence). V trimming: 1 base; J trimming: 3 bases; junction bases outside the gene matches: 9. The CDR3 region has the DNA TGTGCCAGCAGCTTAGGGGGCAGGGGGTTGGACTACGAGCAGTACTTC. Its translation is CASSLGGRGLDYEQYF. Complete variable domain (other parts from reference TRBV7-9 and TRBJ2-7): DTGVSQNPRHKITKRGQNVTFRCDPISEHNRLYWYRQTLGQGPEFLTYFQNEAQLEKSRLLSDRFSAERPKGSFSTLEIQRTEQGDSAMYLCASSLGGRGLDYEQYFGPGTRLTVT.

The chain joins TRBV5-1 to TRBJ2-7, with TRBD2 as a possible D gene (6 bases). CDR3 length: 12 residues. Trimming cost V 6 bases and J 4 bases, with 11 bases left between them. Germline CDR1 reads SGHRS; CDR2 reads YFSETQ. The CDR3 is CASKTEGYEQYF. CDR3 sequence (DNA): TGCGCCAGCAAAACGGAGGGGTACGAGCAGTACTTC.

The chain links TRBV27 to TRBJ2-7; D assignment may be TRBD1 or TRBD2 (6 bases each). Germline V gene data show CDR1 as MNHEY and CDR2 as SMNVEV (reference sequence). This CDR3 spans 13 amino acids. The V and J ends lost 8 bases and 5 bases respectively, with 16 bases between them. Written as DNA, the CDR3 is TGTGCCAGCCGTGGGGGGCTCGAGAACGAGCAGTACTTC. This gives the protein CASRGGLENEQYF.

The CDR3 DNA sequence: TGTGCCAGCAGTTGGGCTAGCGGGGTTTACGAGCAGTACTTC. Its translation: CASSWASGVYEQYF. V usage is TRBV6-5 and J usage is TRBJ2-7; 9 bases match TRBD2. This CDR3 is 14 amino acids long. J lost 4 bases, V lost 4 bases, and 5 bases had no gene match. In germline, CDR1 is MNHEY, CDR2 SVGAGI.

This CDR3 reads CASSPADITGELFF. CDR3 DNA sequence: TGTGCCAGCTCACCCGCGGACATCACCGGGGAGCTGTTTTTT. The chain is built from TRBV18 and TRBJ2-2, with a weak D call TRBD1 (5 bases). CDR3 length equals 14 residues. In germline, CDR1 is KGHSH, CDR2 LQKENI. V lost 3 bases to trimming and J lost 4 bases, with 9 bases between them.

This sequence joins TRBV19 and TRBJ2-7; D perhaps matches TRBD1 (6 bases). The germline V gene has CDR1 LNHDA and CDR2 SQIVND (reference sequence). The CDR3 is made up of 12 amino acids. Trimming pared 7 bases from V and 5 bases from J, leaving 12 bases between. The CDR3: CASKGRGNEQYF. The CDR3 coding sequence is TGTGCCAGTAAAGGCAGGGGCAACGAGCAGTACTTC.

The gene calls are TRBV9 and TRBJ1-6, with 8 bases lining up with TRBD1. The CDR3 is made up of 16 amino acids. Germline assignment: CDR1 SGDLS and CDR2 YYNGEE. With 3 bases clipped from V and 13 bases from J, the junction kept 15 bases outside the gene matches. CDR3 DNA sequence: TGTGCCAGCAGCGCAGACAGGGGCGCCCAAACTGGGCCCCTCCACTTT. It yields the protein CASSADRGAQTGPLHF.

The chain couples TRBV5-5 to TRBJ1-1; 12 nucleotides align to TRBD1. From germline, CDR1 is SGHKS and CDR2 YYEKEE (reference sequence). Unmatched junction bases numbered 8, after V lost 4 bases and J lost 1 base. This CDR3 contains 17 residues. Here the CDR3 DNA reads TGTGCCAGCAGCCAGGGGACAGGGGGCGCCCGGAACACTGAAGCTTTCTTT. It specifies CASSQGTGGARNTEAFF.

This chain uses TRBV2 with TRBJ2-1; D remains ambiguous. CDR1 SNHLY and CDR2 FYNNEI come from the germline V gene. This CDR3 comprises 11 residues. The germline V and J ends were trimmed by 9 bases and 9 bases, with 12 bases remaining between them. The CDR3 sequence is CASEVVGEQFF. The CDR3 nucleotides are TGTGCCAGTGAGGTCGTCGGTGAGCAGTTCTTC. The variable domain in full, completed from reference TRBV2 and TRBJ2-1, reads EPEVTQTPSHQVTQMGQEVILRCVPISNHLYFYWYRQILGQKVEFLVSFYNNEISEKSEIFDDQFSVERPDGSNFTLKIRSTKLEDSAMYFCASEVVGEQFFGPGTRLTVL.

A single count supports this clone. The genes are TRBV7-8 and TRBJ2-3, with D possibly TRBD1 on 5 matching bases. Trimming took 5 bases from V and 2 from J, leaving 14 bases between them. Germline V gene sequence: CDR1 SGHVS, CDR2 FQNEAQ. CDR3 length: 15 residues. The CDR3 DNA reads as TGTGCCAGCAGCCACAGGCTAACTCTCACAGATACGCAGTATTTT. This encodes CASSHRLTLTDTQYF.

The V and J genes are TRBV13 and TRBJ2-1; 8 nucleotides line up with TRBD2. V lost 2 bases and J lost 8; bases outside the gene matches: 11. Germline CDR1 is PRHDT and CDR2 is FYEKMQ (reference sequence). There are 16 residues in the CDR3. This CDR3 reads CASSLNRHGRADEQFF. For the CDR3, the DNA is TGTGCCAGCAGCTTAAATCGGCACGGGAGGGCCGATGAGCAGTTCTTC.

This clone was seen only a few times. The V and J genes are TRBV7-9 and TRBJ2-7; 8 nucleotides match TRBD1. The length of the CDR3 is 14 residues. V dropped 4 bases and J dropped 3; count of bases not matched to a gene: 5. CDR1 and CDR2 from the germline V gene are SEHNR and FQNEAQ (reference sequence). The CDR3 DNA sequence: TGTGCCAGCAGCTCGGACAGGGTGAGCTACGAGCAGTACTTC. This translates into CASSSDRVSYEQYF.